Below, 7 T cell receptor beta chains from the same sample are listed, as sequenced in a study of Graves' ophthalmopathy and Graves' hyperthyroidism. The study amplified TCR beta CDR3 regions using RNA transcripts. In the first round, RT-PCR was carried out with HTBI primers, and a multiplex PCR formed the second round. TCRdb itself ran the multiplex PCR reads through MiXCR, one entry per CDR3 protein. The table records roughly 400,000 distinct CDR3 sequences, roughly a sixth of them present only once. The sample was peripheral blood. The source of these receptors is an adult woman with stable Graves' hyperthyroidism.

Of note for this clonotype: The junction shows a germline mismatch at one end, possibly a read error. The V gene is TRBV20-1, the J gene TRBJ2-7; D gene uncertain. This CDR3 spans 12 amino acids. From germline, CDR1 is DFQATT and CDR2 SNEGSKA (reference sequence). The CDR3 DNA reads TGCAGTACAGACGGGCTCGGAGTCGAGCAGCACTTC. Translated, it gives CSTDGLGVEQHF.

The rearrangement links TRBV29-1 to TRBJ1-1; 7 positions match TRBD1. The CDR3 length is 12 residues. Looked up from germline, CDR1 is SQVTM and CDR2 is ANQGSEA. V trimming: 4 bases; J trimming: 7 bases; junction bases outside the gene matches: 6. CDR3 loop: CSVAPGQDEAFF. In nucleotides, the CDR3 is TGCAGCGTTGCGCCCGGACAGGATGAAGCTTTCTTT.

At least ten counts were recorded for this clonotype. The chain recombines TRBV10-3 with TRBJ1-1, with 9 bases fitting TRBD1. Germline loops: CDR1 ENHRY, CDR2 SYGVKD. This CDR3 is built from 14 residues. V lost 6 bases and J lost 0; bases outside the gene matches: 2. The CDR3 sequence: CAIRGDRVNTEAFF. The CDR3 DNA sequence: TGTGCCATCAGGGGGGACAGGGTGAACACTGAAGCTTTCTTT.

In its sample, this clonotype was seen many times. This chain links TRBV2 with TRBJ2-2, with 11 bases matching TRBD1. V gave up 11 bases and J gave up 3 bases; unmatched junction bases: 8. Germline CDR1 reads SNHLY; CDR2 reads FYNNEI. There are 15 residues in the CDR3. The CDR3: CAVKPGQGDTGELFF. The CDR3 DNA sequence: TGTGCCGTTAAGCCGGGACAGGGGGACACCGGGGAGCTGTTTTTT.

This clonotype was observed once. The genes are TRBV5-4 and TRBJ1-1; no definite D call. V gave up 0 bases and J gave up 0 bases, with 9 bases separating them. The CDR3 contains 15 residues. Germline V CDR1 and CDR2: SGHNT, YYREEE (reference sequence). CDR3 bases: TGTGCCAGCAGCTTGGTGACGGCTCTGAACACTGAAGCTTTCTTT. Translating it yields CASSLVTALNTEAFF.

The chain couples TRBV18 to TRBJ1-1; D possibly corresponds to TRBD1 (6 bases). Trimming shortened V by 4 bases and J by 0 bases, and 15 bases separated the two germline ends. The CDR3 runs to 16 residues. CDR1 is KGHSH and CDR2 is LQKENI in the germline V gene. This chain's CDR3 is CASSLKWGPMNTEAFF. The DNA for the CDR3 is TGTGCCAGCTCACTTAAATGGGGGCCTATGAACACTGAAGCTTTCTTT. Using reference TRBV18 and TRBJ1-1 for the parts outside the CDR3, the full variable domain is NAGVMQNPRHLVRRRGQEARLRCSPMKGHSHVYWYRQLPEEGLKFMVYLQKENIIDESGMPKERFSAEFPKEGPSILRIQQVVRGDSAAYFCASSLKWGPMNTEAFFGQGTRLTVV.

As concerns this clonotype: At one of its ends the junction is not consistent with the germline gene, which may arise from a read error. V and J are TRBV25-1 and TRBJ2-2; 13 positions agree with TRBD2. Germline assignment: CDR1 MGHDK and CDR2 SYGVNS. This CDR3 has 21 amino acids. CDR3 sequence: CASSTPDGGLAGDRHTGELCF. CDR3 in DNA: TGTGCCAGCAGTACTCCGGACGGCGGACTAGCGGGGGACCGACATACCGGGGAGCTGTGTTTT.